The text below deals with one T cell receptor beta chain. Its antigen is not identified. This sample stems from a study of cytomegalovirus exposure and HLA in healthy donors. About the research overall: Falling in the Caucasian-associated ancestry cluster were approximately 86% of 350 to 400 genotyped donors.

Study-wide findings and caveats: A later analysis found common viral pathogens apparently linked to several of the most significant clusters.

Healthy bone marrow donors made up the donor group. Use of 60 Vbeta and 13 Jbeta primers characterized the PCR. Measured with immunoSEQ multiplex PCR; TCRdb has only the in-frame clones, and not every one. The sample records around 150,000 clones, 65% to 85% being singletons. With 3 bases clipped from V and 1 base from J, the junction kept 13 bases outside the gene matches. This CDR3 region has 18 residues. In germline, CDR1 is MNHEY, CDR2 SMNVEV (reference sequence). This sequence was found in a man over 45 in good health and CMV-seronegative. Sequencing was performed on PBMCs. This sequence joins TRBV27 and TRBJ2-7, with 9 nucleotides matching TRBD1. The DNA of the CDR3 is TGTGCCAGCAGTTTTAAGGGGCCGACCGGGACAGGGTCCTACGAGCAGTACTTC. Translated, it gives CASSFKGPTGTGSYEQYF.